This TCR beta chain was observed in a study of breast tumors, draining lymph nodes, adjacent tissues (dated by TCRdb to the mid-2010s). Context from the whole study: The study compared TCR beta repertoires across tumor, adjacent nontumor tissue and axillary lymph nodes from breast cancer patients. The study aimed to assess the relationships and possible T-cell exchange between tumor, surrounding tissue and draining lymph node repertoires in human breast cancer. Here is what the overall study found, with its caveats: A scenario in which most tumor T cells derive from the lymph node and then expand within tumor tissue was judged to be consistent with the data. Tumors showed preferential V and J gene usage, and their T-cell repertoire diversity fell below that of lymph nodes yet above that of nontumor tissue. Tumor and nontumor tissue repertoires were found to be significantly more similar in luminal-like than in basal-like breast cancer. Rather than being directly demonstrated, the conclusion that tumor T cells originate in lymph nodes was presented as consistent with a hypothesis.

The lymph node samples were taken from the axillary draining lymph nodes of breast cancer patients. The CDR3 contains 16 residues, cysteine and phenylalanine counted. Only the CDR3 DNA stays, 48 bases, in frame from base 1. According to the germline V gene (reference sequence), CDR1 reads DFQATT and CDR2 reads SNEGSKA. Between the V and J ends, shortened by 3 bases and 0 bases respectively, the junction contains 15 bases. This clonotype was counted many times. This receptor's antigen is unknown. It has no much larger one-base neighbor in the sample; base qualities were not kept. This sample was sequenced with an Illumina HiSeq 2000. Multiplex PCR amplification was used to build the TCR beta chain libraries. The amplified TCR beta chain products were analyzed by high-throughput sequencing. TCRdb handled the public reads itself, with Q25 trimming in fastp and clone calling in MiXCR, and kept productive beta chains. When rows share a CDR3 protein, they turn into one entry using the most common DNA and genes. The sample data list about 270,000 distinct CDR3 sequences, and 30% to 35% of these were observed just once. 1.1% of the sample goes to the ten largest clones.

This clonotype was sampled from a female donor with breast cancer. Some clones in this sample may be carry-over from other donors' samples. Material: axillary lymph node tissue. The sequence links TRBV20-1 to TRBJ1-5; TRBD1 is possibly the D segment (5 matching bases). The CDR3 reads CSASRSGGLSNQPQHF. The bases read TGCAGTGCTAGTCGGTCGGGGGGACTTAGCAATCAGCCCCAGCATTTT.